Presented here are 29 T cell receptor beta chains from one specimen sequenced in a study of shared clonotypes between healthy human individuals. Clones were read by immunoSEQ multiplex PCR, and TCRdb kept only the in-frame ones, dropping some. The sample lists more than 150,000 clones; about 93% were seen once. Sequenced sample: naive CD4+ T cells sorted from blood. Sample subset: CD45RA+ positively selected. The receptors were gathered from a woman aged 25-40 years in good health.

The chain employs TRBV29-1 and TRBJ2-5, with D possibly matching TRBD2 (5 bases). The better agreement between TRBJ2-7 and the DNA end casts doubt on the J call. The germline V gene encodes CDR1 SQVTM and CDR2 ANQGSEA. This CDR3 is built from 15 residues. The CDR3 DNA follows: TGCAGCGTTGAAGATTCCGGTGGCCGGGACTACGAGCAGTACTTC. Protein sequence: CSVEDSGGRDYEQYF.

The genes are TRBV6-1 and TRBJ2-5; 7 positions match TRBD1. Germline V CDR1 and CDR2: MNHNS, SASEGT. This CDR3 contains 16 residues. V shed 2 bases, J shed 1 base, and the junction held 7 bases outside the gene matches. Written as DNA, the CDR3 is TGTGCCAGCAGTGAAAGGACAGGTTGGACCCAAGAGACCCAGTACTTC. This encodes CASSERTGWTQETQYF.

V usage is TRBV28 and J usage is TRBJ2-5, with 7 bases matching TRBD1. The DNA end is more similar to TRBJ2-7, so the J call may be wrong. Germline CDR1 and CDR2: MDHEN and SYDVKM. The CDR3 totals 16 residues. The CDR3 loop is CASSLTPPGTAYEQYF. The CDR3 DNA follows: TGTGCCAGCAGTTTAACCCCTCCCGGGACAGCCTACGAGCAGTACTTC.

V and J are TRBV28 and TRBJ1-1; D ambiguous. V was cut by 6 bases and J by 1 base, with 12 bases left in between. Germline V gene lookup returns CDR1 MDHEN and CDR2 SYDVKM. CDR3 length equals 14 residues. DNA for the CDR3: TGTGCCAGCAGCGCCTTTTGGTCGAACACTGAAGCTTTCTTT. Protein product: CASSAFWSNTEAFF.

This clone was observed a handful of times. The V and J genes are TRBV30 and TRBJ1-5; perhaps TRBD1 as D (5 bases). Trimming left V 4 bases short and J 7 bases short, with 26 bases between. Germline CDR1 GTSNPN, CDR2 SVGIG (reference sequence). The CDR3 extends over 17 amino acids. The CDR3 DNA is TGTGCCTGGATGGTCCGGTTGAACCAGGGTCATAGGCAGCCCCAGCATTTT. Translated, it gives CAWMVRLNQGHRQPQHF. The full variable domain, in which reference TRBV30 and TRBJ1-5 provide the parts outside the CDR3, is SQTIHQWPATLVQPVGSPLSLECTVEGTSNPNLYWYRQAAGRGLQLLFYSVGIGQISSEVPQNLSASRPQDRQFILSSKKLLLSDSGFYLCAWMVRLNQGHRQPQHFGDGTRLSIL.

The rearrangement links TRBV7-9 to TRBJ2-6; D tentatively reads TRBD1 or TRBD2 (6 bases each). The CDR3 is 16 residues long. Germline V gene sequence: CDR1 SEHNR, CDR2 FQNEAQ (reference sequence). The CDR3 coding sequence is TGTGCAGCAGAGGGGGGCCCCATCTCTGGGGCCAACGTCCTGACTTTC. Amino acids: CAAEGGPISGANVLTF.

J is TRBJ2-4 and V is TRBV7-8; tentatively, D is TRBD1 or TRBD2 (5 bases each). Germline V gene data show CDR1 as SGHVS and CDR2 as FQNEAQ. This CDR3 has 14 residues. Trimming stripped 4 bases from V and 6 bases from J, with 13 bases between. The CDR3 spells CASSYNRDGNIQYF. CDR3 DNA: TGTGCCAGCAGCTACAACCGGGACGGAAACATTCAGTACTTC. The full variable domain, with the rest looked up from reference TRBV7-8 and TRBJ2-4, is GAGVSQSPRYKVAKRGQDVALRCDPISGHVSLFWYQQALGQGPEFLTYFQNEAQLDKSGLPSDRFFAERPEGSVSTLKIQRTQQEDSAVYLCASSYNRDGNIQYFGAGTRLSVL.

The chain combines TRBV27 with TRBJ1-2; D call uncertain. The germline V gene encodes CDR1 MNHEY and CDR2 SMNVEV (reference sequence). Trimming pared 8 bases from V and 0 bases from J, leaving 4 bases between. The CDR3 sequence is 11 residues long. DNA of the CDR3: TGTGCCAGCCGAGCTAACTATGGCTACACCTTC. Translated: CASRANYGYTF.

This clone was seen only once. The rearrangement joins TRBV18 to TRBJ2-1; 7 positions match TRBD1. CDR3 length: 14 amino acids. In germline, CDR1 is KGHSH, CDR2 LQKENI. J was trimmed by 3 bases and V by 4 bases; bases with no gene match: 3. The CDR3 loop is CASSQRQGYNEQFF. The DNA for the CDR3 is TGTGCCAGCTCACAGAGACAGGGCTACAATGAGCAGTTCTTC.

The CDR3 DNA reads as TGTGCCAGTAGTAAGAGACAGGGTTCAAATAATGAAAAACTGTTTTTT. Amino acids: CASSKRQGSNNEKLFF. The gene calls are TRBV19 and TRBJ1-4, with 7 bases identical to TRBD1. The CDR3 has 16 residues. The germline gives CDR1 LNHDA, CDR2 SQIVND (reference sequence). The ends lost 4 bases at V and 4 bases at J; junction bases unmatched: 9.

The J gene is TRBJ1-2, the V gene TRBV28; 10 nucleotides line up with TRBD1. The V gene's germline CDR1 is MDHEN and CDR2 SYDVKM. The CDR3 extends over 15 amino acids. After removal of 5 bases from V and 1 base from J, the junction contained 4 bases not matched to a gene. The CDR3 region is CASSMTGGLNYGYTF. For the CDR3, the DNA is TGTGCCAGCAGTATGACAGGGGGCCTTAACTATGGCTACACCTTC.

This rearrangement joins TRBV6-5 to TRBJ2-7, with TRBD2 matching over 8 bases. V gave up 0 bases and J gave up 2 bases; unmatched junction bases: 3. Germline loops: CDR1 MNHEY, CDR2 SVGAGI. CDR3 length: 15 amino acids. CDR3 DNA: TGTGCCAGCAGTTACTCTTCGGGAGGGCCCTACGAGCAGTACTTC. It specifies CASSYSSGGPYEQYF.

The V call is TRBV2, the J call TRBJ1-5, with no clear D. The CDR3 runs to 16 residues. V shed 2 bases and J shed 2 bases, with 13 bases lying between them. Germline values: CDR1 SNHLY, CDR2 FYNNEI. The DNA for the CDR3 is TGTGCCAGCAGTGAATTCGGGGATGGGGGCAATCAGCCCCAGCATTTT. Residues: CASSEFGDGGNQPQHF. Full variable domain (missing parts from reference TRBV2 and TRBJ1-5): EPEVTQTPSHQVTQMGQEVILRCVPISNHLYFYWYRQILGQKVEFLVSFYNNEISEKSEIFDDQFSVERPDGSNFTLKIRSTKLEDSAMYFCASSEFGDGGNQPQHFGDGTRLSIL.

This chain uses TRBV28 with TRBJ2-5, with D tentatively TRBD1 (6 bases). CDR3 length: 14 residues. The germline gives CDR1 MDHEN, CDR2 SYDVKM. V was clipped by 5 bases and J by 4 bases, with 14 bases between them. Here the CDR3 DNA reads TGTGCCAGCAGTGCAGGGGCCGCTCGAGAGACCCAGTACTTC. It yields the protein CASSAGAARETQYF.

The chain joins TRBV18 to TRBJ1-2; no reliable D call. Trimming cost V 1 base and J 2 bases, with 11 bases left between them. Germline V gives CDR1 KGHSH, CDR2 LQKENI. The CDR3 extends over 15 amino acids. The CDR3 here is CASSPLQTFNYGYTF. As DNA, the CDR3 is TGTGCCAGCTCACCACTCCAGACCTTCAACTATGGCTACACCTTC.

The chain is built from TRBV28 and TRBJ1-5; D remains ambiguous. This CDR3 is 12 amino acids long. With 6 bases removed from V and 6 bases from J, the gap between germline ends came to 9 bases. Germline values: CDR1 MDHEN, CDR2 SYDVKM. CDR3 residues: CASSEPLQPQHF. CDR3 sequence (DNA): TGTGCCAGCAGCGAACCTCTTCAGCCCCAGCATTTT.

CDR3 nucleotides: TGTGCCACCAGCAGCCGAACTAGCGGGGCCTACAATGAGCAGTTCTTC. Translating gives CATSSRTSGAYNEQFF. This chain joins TRBV15 and TRBJ2-1, with 10 bases matching TRBD2. The germline gives CDR1 LNHNV, CDR2 YYDKDF (reference sequence). V lost 3 bases and J lost 2; bases outside the gene matches: 4. CDR3 length: 16 residues. Using reference TRBV15 and TRBJ2-1 for the parts outside the CDR3, the full variable domain is DAMVIQNPRYQVTQFGKPVTLSCSQTLNHNVMYWYQQKSSQAPKLLFHYYDKDFNNEADTPDNFQSRRPNTSFCFLDIRSPGLGDTAMYLCATSSRTSGAYNEQFFGPGTRLTVL.

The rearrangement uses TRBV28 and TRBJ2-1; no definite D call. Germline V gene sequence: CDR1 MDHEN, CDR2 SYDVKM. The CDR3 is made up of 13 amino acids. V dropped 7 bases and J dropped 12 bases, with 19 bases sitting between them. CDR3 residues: CASIEPGLGRQFF. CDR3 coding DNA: TGTGCCAGCATCGAACCGGGTCTGGGTAGGCAGTTCTTC.

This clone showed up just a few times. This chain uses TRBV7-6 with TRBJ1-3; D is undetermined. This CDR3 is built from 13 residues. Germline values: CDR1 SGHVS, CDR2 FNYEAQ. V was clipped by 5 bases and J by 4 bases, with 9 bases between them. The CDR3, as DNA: TGTGCCAGCAGCCTCGGGCTGGGAAACACCATATATTTT. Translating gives CASSLGLGNTIYF.

The CDR3 bases are TGCAGCGTTGAAGGTCCAACTAACACCGGGGAGCTGTTTTTT. Its protein is CSVEGPTNTGELFF. The chain combines TRBV29-1 with TRBJ2-2; no clear D. CDR3 size: 14 residues. Germline CDR1 reads SQVTM; CDR2 reads ANQGSEA. Deletions cut 1 base from V and 2 bases from J, with 8 bases between.

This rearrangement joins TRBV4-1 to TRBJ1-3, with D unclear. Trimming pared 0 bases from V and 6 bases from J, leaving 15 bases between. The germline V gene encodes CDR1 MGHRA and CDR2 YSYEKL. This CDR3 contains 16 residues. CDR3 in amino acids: CASSQDKNREVNTIYF. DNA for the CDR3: TGCGCCAGCAGCCAAGATAAGAACAGAGAAGTAAACACCATATATTTT.

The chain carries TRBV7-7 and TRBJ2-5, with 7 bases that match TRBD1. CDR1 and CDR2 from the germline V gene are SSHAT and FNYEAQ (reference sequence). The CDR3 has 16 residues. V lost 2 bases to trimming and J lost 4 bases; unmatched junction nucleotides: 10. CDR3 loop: CASSLIRGAGGETQYF. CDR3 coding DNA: TGTGCCAGCAGCTTAATCCGGGGTGCAGGGGGAGAGACCCAGTACTTC.

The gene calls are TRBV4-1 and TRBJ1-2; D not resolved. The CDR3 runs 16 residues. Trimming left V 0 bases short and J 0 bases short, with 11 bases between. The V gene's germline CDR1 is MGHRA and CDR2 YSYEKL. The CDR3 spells CASSQDIRQTNYGYTF. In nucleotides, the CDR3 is TGCGCCAGCAGCCAAGATATAAGGCAGACTAACTATGGCTACACCTTC.

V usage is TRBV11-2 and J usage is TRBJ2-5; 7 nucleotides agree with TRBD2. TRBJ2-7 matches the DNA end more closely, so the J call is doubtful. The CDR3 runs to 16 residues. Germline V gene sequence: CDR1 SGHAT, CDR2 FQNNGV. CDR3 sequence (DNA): TGTGCCAGCAGCTTAACGTCGGGGGGAGGGACCTACGAGCAGTACTTC. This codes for CASSLTSGGGTYEQYF.

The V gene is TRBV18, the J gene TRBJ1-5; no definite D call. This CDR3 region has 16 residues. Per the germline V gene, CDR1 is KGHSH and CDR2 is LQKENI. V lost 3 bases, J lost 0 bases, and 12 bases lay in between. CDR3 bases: TGTGCCAGCTCACCGGTCTCAGGAGATAGCAATCAGCCCCAGCATTTT. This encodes CASSPVSGDSNQPQHF.

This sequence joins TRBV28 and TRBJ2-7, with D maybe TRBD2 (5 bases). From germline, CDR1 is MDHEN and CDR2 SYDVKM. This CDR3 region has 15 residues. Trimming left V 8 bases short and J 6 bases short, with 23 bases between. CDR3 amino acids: CASPPVGEPYFEQYF. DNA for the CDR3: TGTGCCAGCCCCCCAGTCGGGGAGCCCTACTTCGAGCAGTACTTC. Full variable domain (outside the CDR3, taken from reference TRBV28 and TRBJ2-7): DVKVTQSSRYLVKRTGEKVFLECVQDMDHENMFWYRQDPGLGLRLIYFSYDVKMKEKGDIPEGYSVSREKKERFSLILESASTNQTSMYLCASPPVGEPYFEQYFGPGTRLTVT.

The CDR3 protein is CASSSQGGGTEAFF. The CDR3 coding sequence is TGCGCCAGCAGCTCACAGGGGGGAGGTACTGAAGCTTTCTTT. J is TRBJ1-1 and V is TRBV5-1; 8 bases are a match to TRBD1. After removal of 3 bases from V and 5 bases from J, the junction contained 6 bases not matched to a gene. CDR3 length: 14 amino acids. The germline V gene has CDR1 SGHRS and CDR2 YFSETQ.

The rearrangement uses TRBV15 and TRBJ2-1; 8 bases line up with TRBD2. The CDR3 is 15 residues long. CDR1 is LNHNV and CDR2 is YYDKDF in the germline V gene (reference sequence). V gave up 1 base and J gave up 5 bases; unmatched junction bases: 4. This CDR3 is CATSRAAGANNEQFF. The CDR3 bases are TGTGCCACCAGCAGAGCAGCGGGGGCAAACAATGAGCAGTTCTTC.

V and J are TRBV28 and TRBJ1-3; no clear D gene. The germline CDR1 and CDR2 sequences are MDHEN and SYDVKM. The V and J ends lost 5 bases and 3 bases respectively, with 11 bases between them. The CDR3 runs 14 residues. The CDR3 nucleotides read TGTGCCAGCAGTGTGGGAAGGGTTGGAAACACCATATATTTT. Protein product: CASSVGRVGNTIYF. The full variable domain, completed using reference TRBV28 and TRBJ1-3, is DVKVTQSSRYLVKRTGEKVFLECVQDMDHENMFWYRQDPGLGLRLIYFSYDVKMKEKGDIPEGYSVSREKKERFSLILESASTNQTSMYLCASSVGRVGNTIYFGEGSWLTVV.